Listed here are 31 T cell receptor beta chains from one sample, sequenced in a study of T cell responses to AZD1222 COVID-19 vaccine. Assay: immunoSEQ multiplex PCR; the TCRdb copy retains only in-frame clones and omits some. The table includes more than 110,000 clones, 75% to 95% detected once. Specimen: peripheral blood, collected on day 0 of AZD1222 vaccination. These receptors were taken from an adult in good health.

This chain connects TRBV7-2 to TRBJ1-4; D remains ambiguous. V gave up 3 bases and J gave up 6 bases, with 8 bases separating them. From germline, CDR1 is SGHTA and CDR2 FQGNSA. The CDR3 runs 13 residues. CDR3 loop: CASSFGQYEKLFF. The CDR3 DNA follows: TGTGCCAGCAGCTTTGGTCAGTATGAAAAACTGTTTTTT.

This clone came up once. The chain has TRBV27 and TRBJ1-6; D is undetermined. Germline lookup yields CDR1 MNHEY and CDR2 SMNVEV (reference sequence). V dropped 5 bases and J dropped 13 bases, with 12 bases sitting between them. This CDR3 comprises 12 residues. CDR3 in amino acids: CASSPDGVPLHF. The CDR3 DNA is TGTGCCAGCAGTCCGGACGGCGTTCCCCTCCACTTT.

This chain connects TRBV23-1 to TRBJ2-1; D is perhaps TRBD1 or TRBD2 (5 bases each). TRBV23-1 is classed as an ORF, of uncertain function. CDR3 length: 14 residues. Trimming removed 3 bases from V and 10 bases from J, with 16 bases in between. Here the CDR3 DNA reads TGCGCCAGCAGTCACCCCAGGGAGCGGTACGAGCAGTTCTTC. As protein: CASSHPRERYEQFF.

The chain uses TRBV4-1 and TRBJ2-1; D gene uncertain. The V and J ends lost 1 base and 2 bases respectively, with 12 bases between them. CDR3 length: 16 residues. Germline lookup yields CDR1 MGHRA and CDR2 YSYEKL. The CDR3 region is CASSQGWLDTYNEQFF. CDR3 DNA: TGCGCCAGCAGCCAAGGATGGTTAGATACCTACAATGAGCAGTTCTTC.

This clone was detected only once. The chain combines TRBV6-5 with TRBJ1-1; the D is unclear. There are 12 residues in the CDR3. Germline V gene sequence: CDR1 MNHEY, CDR2 SVGAGI. The V end lost 2 bases, the J end lost 5 bases, and 6 bases lay between the germline ends. For the CDR3, the DNA is TGTGCCAGCAGTTACGTCCGGACTGAAGCTTTCTTT. Its protein is CASSYVRTEAFF.

This chain connects TRBV24-1 to TRBJ2-3, with D possibly TRBD1 on 6 matching bases. There are 14 residues in the CDR3. Per the germline V gene, CDR1 is KGHDR and CDR2 is SFDVKD. CDR3 amino acids: CATGPRGNTDTQYF. CDR3 coding DNA: TGTGCTACCGGGCCCAGGGGAAACACAGATACGCAGTATTTT.

This clone was seen only once. This chain connects TRBV21-1 to TRBJ1-2. TRBV21-1 is reported as a pseudogene. The CDR3 covers 16 residues. CDR3 residues: CASSIGGALNDYGYTF. The CDR3, as DNA: TGTGCCAGCAGCATCGGGGGGGCCCTTAACGACTATGGCTACACCTTC.

The rearrangement joins TRBV4-1 to TRBJ1-5; possibly TRBD1 for D (5 bases). Per germline, CDR1 MGHRA and CDR2 YSYEKL. This CDR3 region has 13 residues. V lost 8 bases to trimming and J lost 5 bases, with 13 bases between them. For the CDR3, the DNA is TGCGCCAGCGCACGGGGGGAGGATCAGCCCCAGCATTTT. Its protein is CASARGEDQPQHF.

This chain links TRBV25-1 with TRBJ1-1; D possibly corresponds to TRBD1 (5 bases). The CDR3 has 14 amino acids. Germline assignment: CDR1 MGHDK and CDR2 SYGVNS. The ends were cut back, 8 bases at V and 4 bases at J, with 17 bases in the middle. The CDR3 DNA is TGTGCCAGCCCCTACCACAGGCAATTCACTGAAGCTTTCTTT. Protein sequence: CASPYHRQFTEAFF.

There are a few counts of this clone. V usage is TRBV5-5 and J usage is TRBJ2-1; D is possibly TRBD2 (5 bases). In germline, CDR1 is SGHKS, CDR2 YYEKEE (reference sequence). The CDR3 consists of 15 residues. V was trimmed by 0 bases and J by 4 bases, leaving 11 bases between them. The CDR3 coding sequence is TGTGCCAGCAGCTTGGCCGGCTCGGGATACAATGAGCAGTTCTTC. Amino acid sequence: CASSLAGSGYNEQFF.

The chain joins TRBV6-2 or TRBV6-3 to TRBJ1-1; no definite D call. Trimming removed 2 bases from V and 6 bases from J, with 7 bases in between. Germline CDR1 is MNHEY and CDR2 is SVGEGT. The CDR3 contains 12 residues. The CDR3 nucleotides read TGTGCCAGCAGTTACGATCCAGCTGAAGCTTTCTTT. This translates into CASSYDPAEAFF.

The chain is built from TRBV3-1 (or the pseudogene TRBV3-2) and TRBJ1-3; TRBD1 is a possible D gene (5 bases). Germline lookup yields CDR1 LGHDT and CDR2 YNNKEL (reference sequence). CDR3 length: 14 residues. V was trimmed by 4 bases and J by 8 bases, leaving 15 bases between them. The chain's CDR3 is CASSLTSRDYTIYF. CDR3 nucleotide sequence: TGTGCCAGCAGCCTAACTAGCAGGGATTACACCATATATTTT.

This sequence joins TRBV15 and TRBJ2-7; D ambiguous. Germline CDR1 is LNHNV and CDR2 is YYDKDF (reference sequence). The CDR3 loop spans 16 amino acids. The ends were cut back, 2 bases at V and 3 bases at J, with 17 bases in the middle. The CDR3 DNA reads as TGTGCCACCAGCAGATTCAACATAGGTCGTCACTACGAGCAGTACTTC. This translates into CATSRFNIGRHYEQYF. The full variable domain, its missing parts supplied by reference TRBV15 and TRBJ2-7, is DAMVIQNPRYQVTQFGKPVTLSCSQTLNHNVMYWYQQKSSQAPKLLFHYYDKDFNNEADTPDNFQSRRPNTSFCFLDIRSPGLGDTAMYLCATSRFNIGRHYEQYFGPGTRLTVT.

The chain employs TRBV12-3 or TRBV12-4 and TRBJ2-3; D perhaps matches TRBD2 (6 bases). V was trimmed by 6 bases and J by 6 bases, leaving 13 bases between them. CDR3 length: 13 residues. The CDR3 is CASSRDSEDTQYF. DNA for the CDR3: TGTGCCAGCAGCCGGGACTCAGAGGATACGCAGTATTTT.

The V call is TRBV28, the J call TRBJ2-2; TRBD2 matches 7 bases. The CDR3 runs 17 residues. The trim removed 1 base at V and 5 bases at J, leaving 10 bases unmatched. The germline V gene has CDR1 MDHEN and CDR2 SYDVKM. CDR3 in amino acids: CASSLYTSEGGTGELFF. For the CDR3, the DNA is TGTGCCAGCAGTTTATATACTAGCGAGGGAGGTACCGGGGAGCTGTTTTTT.

The chain uses TRBV7-3 and TRBJ2-1, with no clear D. Germline CDR1 SGHTA, CDR2 FQGTGA. V lost 5 bases and J 2 bases, leaving 10 bases between the germline ends. This CDR3 is 14 amino acids long. The CDR3 here is CASSPGSAYNEQFF. Written as DNA, the CDR3 is TGTGCCAGCAGCCCCGGCAGCGCCTACAATGAGCAGTTCTTC.

The chain joins TRBV11-3 to TRBJ1-4; 9 nucleotides line up with TRBD1. J lost 3 bases, V lost 6 bases, and 8 bases had no gene match. Germline CDR1 and CDR2: SGHNT and YENEEA. The CDR3 loop spans 16 amino acids. DNA for the CDR3: TGTGCCAGCAGTCGTACAGGGGGCTTTGCTAATGAAAAACTGTTTTTT. It encodes CASSRTGGFANEKLFF.

The V gene is TRBV28, the J gene TRBJ2-1; TRBD2 aligns across 11 bases. The CDR3 length is 16 residues. Germline trimming cut 5 bases from V and 4 bases from J; bases unmatched to any gene: 7. CDR1 is MDHEN and CDR2 is SYDVKM in the germline V gene. In nucleotides, the CDR3 is TGTGCCAGCAGTCCTACTAGCGGGAGTAGATACAATGAGCAGTTCTTC. This gives the protein CASSPTSGSRYNEQFF.

In DNA, the CDR3 is TGTGCCAGCAACCGACCCTATAGCAATCAGCCCCAGCATTTT. It is translated as CASNRPYSNQPQHF. The chain has TRBV6-5 and TRBJ1-5; D uncertain. V lost 7 bases and J lost 0, with 10 bases in between. The CDR3 has 14 amino acids. Germline assignment: CDR1 MNHEY and CDR2 SVGAGI.

The chain uses TRBV21-1 and TRBJ2-3. TRBV21-1 is marked as a pseudogene. The CDR3 runs 20 residues. CDR3 amino acids: CASSKEKGRVHPLSTDTQYF. The CDR3 nucleotides read TGTGCCAGCAGCAAAGAAAAGGGAAGGGTACACCCCCTCAGCACAGATACGCAGTATTTT.

This clone was picked up a small number of times. The CDR3 sequence: CASSPGAEQYF. CDR3 in DNA: TGTGCCAGCAGCCCCGGGGCCGAGCAGTACTTC. The genes are TRBV6-5 and TRBJ2-7; D may correspond to TRBD1 or TRBD2 (5 bases each). The CDR3 contains 11 residues. Germline V gene sequence: CDR1 MNHEY, CDR2 SVGAGI. V was shortened by 6 bases and J by 6 bases, with 9 bases between the two germline ends.

This clone is a singleton in its sample. The chain is built from TRBV28 and TRBJ1-1, with D perhaps TRBD1 (5 bases). In germline, CDR1 is MDHEN, CDR2 SYDVKM. The CDR3 covers 14 residues. V was shortened by 3 bases and J by 6 bases, with 14 bases between the two germline ends. This CDR3 reads CASSFRVGFAEAFF. Here the CDR3 DNA reads TGTGCCAGCAGTTTCAGGGTTGGTTTCGCTGAAGCTTTCTTT. Variable domain in full (rest from reference TRBV28 and TRBJ1-1): DVKVTQSSRYLVKRTGEKVFLECVQDMDHENMFWYRQDPGLGLRLIYFSYDVKMKEKGDIPEGYSVSREKKERFSLILESASTNQTSMYLCASSFRVGFAEAFFGQGTRLTVV.

The rearrangement links TRBV9 to TRBJ1-4; D gene ambiguous. The CDR3 is 15 residues long. CDR1 and CDR2 (germline): SGDLS, YYNGEE. V gave up 0 bases and J gave up 5 bases, with 11 bases separating them. The CDR3: CASSVEAGKNEKLFF. In DNA form, the CDR3 reads TGTGCCAGCAGCGTAGAGGCGGGGAAGAATGAAAAACTGTTTTTT. Looking up the rest from reference TRBV9 and TRBJ1-4 gives the full variable domain: DSGVTQTPKHLITATGQRVTLRCSPRSGDLSVYWYQQSLDQGLQFLIQYYNGEERAKGNILERFSAQQFPDLHSELNLSSLELGDSALYFCASSVEAGKNEKLFFGSGTQLSVL.

The rearrangement joins TRBV7-6 to TRBJ2-7; D unresolved. Trimming stripped 1 base from V and 6 bases from J, with 10 bases between. Germline assignment: CDR1 SGHVS and CDR2 FNYEAQ. CDR3 length equals 13 residues. DNA for the CDR3: TGTGCCAGCAGCTTAGAGGCCGGGTCCGAGCAGTACTTC. It yields the protein CASSLEAGSEQYF.

The chain combines TRBV28 with TRBJ1-2, with a tentative D call TRBD1 (6 bases). CDR1 MDHEN and CDR2 SYDVKM come from the germline V gene. The ends were cut back, 3 bases at V and 8 bases at J, with 13 bases in the middle. The CDR3 runs to 13 residues. CDR3 amino acids: CASSFRGYVGYTF. The CDR3 DNA reads TGTGCCAGCAGTTTTAGGGGGTATGTCGGCTACACCTTC.

The chain employs TRBV15 and TRBJ1-2; perhaps TRBD1 as D (5 bases). Germline CDR1 LNHNV, CDR2 YYDKDF (reference sequence). This CDR3 comprises 12 residues. Trimming removed 8 bases at V and 4 bases at J, with 11 bases between. CDR3 nucleotide sequence: TGTGCCACCGGGGCAGGCACCTATGGCTACACCTTC. Its translation: CATGAGTYGYTF.

The V gene is TRBV6-5, the J gene TRBJ1-4, with D unresolved. This CDR3 has 13 residues. The germline V gene encodes CDR1 MNHEY and CDR2 SVGAGI. The V and J ends lost 0 bases and 8 bases respectively, with 7 bases between them. As DNA, the CDR3 is TGTGCCAGCAGTTACTCCCCGGGGGAAAAACTGTTTTTT. Amino acid sequence: CASSYSPGEKLFF.

The chain is built from TRBV7-2 and TRBJ1-5; no clear D gene. Germline V gives CDR1 SGHTA, CDR2 FQGNSA. The CDR3 covers 12 residues. V was clipped by 5 bases and J by 0 bases, with 2 bases between them. The CDR3 DNA sequence: TGTGCCAGCAGCCCTAGCAATCAGCCCCAGCATTTT. This gives the protein CASSPSNQPQHF.

V and J are TRBV28 and TRBJ1-1, with 8 bases matching TRBD1. The V gene end was trimmed by 8 bases and the J gene end by 4 bases; junction bases not matched to a gene: 3. This CDR3 comprises 12 residues. Germline V gives CDR1 MDHEN, CDR2 SYDVKM. CDR3 amino acids: CASVGQGTEAFF. The CDR3 nucleotides read TGTGCCAGCGTAGGACAGGGCACTGAAGCTTTCTTT.

Remarks on this clone: The identical CDR3 is also encoded by other nucleotide sequences in the sample. This rearrangement joins TRBV9 to TRBJ1-3; D remains unclear. Germline loops: CDR1 SGDLS, CDR2 YYNGEE. The CDR3 contains 12 residues. Trimming shortened V by 0 bases and J by 4 bases, and 2 bases separated the two germline ends. The CDR3 region has the DNA TGTGCCAGCAGCGTAGGGGGAAACACCATATATTTT. This codes for CASSVGGNTIYF.

The V call is TRBV10-2, the J call TRBJ2-7; 8 bases line up with TRBD2. Trimming cost V 5 bases and J 5 bases; bases outside gene matches: 8. CDR1 is WSHSY and CDR2 is SAAADI in the germline V gene. The CDR3 spans 14 residues. DNA of the CDR3: TGCGCCAGCAGTCACCTTGGGACTAGTCACGAGCAGTACTTC. Its protein is CASSHLGTSHEQYF.